The T cell receptor beta chain under discussion was sequenced for a study of cytomegalovirus exposure and HLA in healthy donors. The CDR3 length is 15 residues. The ends lost 5 bases at V and 0 bases at J; junction bases unmatched: 4. Germline CDR1 is MNHEY and CDR2 is SMNVEV (reference sequence). Amplification used 60 Vbeta primers and 13 Jbeta primers. Repertoires were generated with immunoSEQ multiplex PCR, while TCRdb's copy carries only in-frame clones and drops some. This sample has under 200,000 clones, with about 83% found just once. This receptor was taken from a man aged 35 to 55 in good health and CMV-seropositive. Sequenced sample: PBMCs. The chain employs TRBV27 and TRBJ2-1, with 7 bases fitting TRBD1. The CDR3 reads CASSKGAGSYNEQFF. For the CDR3, the DNA is TGTGCCAGCAGTAAGGGGGCGGGCTCCTACAATGAGCAGTTCTTC.